Each of the 28 T cell receptor beta chains below was sequenced from the same sample in a study of T cells in Graves' hyperthyroidism and ophthalmopathy. Researchers took RNA transcripts and amplified the TCR beta CDR3 regions from them. In the first-round RT-PCR of the TCR CDR3, the HTBI primer set was used. TCRdb analysed the multiplex PCR reads with MiXCR anew, one entry per CDR3 protein. The sample gives about 610,000 distinct CDR3 sequences, roughly 15% of which show up once; about 3.9% is in the top ten. Input material: blood. The receptors derive from a woman between 40 and 50 years old with Graves' ophthalmopathy.

This clonotype was recorded many times. The chain carries TRBV30 and TRBJ1-5, with 7 nucleotides matching TRBD1. Germline V gene sequence: CDR1 GTSNPN, CDR2 SVGIG (reference sequence). Trimming took 0 bases from V and 6 from J; bases not matched to a gene: 5. The CDR3 extends over 14 amino acids. CDR3 amino acids: CAWSVTGARQPQHF. The CDR3 DNA follows: TGTGCCTGGAGTGTAACAGGGGCACGTCAGCCCCAGCATTTT.

This clonotype was observed many times. The gene calls are TRBV11-1 and TRBJ2-6; tentative D call: TRBD2 (5 bases). The CDR3 has 17 residues. V shed 4 bases and J shed 0 bases, with 13 bases lying between them. Germline values: CDR1 SGHAT, CDR2 FQDESV (reference sequence). The CDR3 coding sequence is TGTGCCAGCAGCTGGGGAGACCTGGACTCTGGGGCCAACGTCCTGACTTTC. This gives the protein CASSWGDLDSGANVLTF.

This chain connects TRBV12-3 or TRBV12-4 to TRBJ1-1; TRBD1 might be the D (5 bases). CDR3 length equals 15 residues. Between the trimmed V and J ends, which lost 7 bases and 3 bases, there was a span of 18 bases. CDR3 sequence reads: CASTGGGVFHTEAFF. CDR3 in DNA: TGTGCCAGCACCGGCGGGGGGGTGTTTCACACTGAAGCTTTCTTT.

This clonotype was counted at least ten times. The CDR3 DNA reads as TGCAGTGCTAGTATATGGGCGGTGGAGACCCAGTACTTC. Translated, it gives CSASIWAVETQYF. V and J are TRBV20-1 and TRBJ2-5, with D unclear. The CDR3 has 13 amino acids. The germline V and J ends were trimmed by 3 bases and 5 bases, with 13 bases remaining between them. Germline V gives CDR1 DFQATT, CDR2 SNEGSKA (reference sequence).

Ten or more counts support this clonotype. This chain connects TRBV29-1 to TRBJ1-1; D might be TRBD1 (5 bases). V was trimmed by 3 bases and J by 2 bases, leaving 10 bases between them. Germline-derived CDR1 and CDR2 are SQVTM and ANQGSEA. This CDR3 is 13 amino acids long. CDR3 coding DNA: TGCAGCGTTGACGCGCAGGGAAACACTGAAGCTTTCTTT. It specifies CSVDAQGNTEAFF.

The table lists this clonotype with many counts. CDR3: CASFNRGRPYEQYF. CDR3 bases: TGTGCCAGCTTTAACAGGGGGCGCCCCTACGAGCAGTACTTC. This rearrangement joins TRBV28 to TRBJ2-7; 9 bases line up with TRBD1. Losses at the gene ends were 8 bases for V and 2 bases for J; bases not matched to a gene: 7. CDR1 and CDR2 (germline): MDHEN, SYDVKM. The CDR3 contains 14 residues.

This clonotype came up many times. The chain recombines TRBV7-9 with TRBJ2-7; D possibly corresponds to TRBD2 (6 bases). The V and J ends lost 6 bases and 2 bases respectively, with 11 bases between them. The CDR3 is 13 amino acids. Germline values: CDR1 SEHNR, CDR2 FQNEAQ (reference sequence). The CDR3 reads CASRAAGPYEQYF. The CDR3 DNA reads as TGTGCCAGCAGGGCCGCGGGGCCCTACGAGCAGTACTTC.

V gene TRBV6-5 combines with J gene TRBJ1-2; D gene ambiguous. CDR1 is MNHEY, CDR2 SVGAGI, per germline. The CDR3 is 15 residues long. Trimming removed 4 bases at V and 4 bases at J, with 16 bases between. This chain's CDR3 is CASSSNPDSLYGYTF. DNA of the CDR3: TGTGCCAGCAGTTCCAACCCCGATTCTCTCTATGGCTACACCTTC.

Ten or more counts support this clonotype. The chain couples TRBV28 to TRBJ2-5, with D possibly TRBD2 on 6 matching bases. Trimming left V 11 bases short and J 5 bases short, with 18 bases between. The CDR3 spans 13 residues. Germline values: CDR1 MDHEN, CDR2 SYDVKM. Here the CDR3 DNA reads TGTGCCGCGGCCGGAGGGGTACCGGAGACCCAGTACTTC. Its translation: CAAAGGVPETQYF.

This rearrangement joins TRBV14 to TRBJ2-5, with 8 bases aligning to TRBD2. Unmatched junction bases numbered 4, after V lost 0 bases and J lost 4 bases. Looked up from germline, CDR1 is SGHDN and CDR2 is FVKESK. The CDR3 spans 15 residues. CDR3 bases: TGTGCCAGCAGCCAAGATCGGCTAGCGGGAGAGACCCAGTACTTC. Protein: CASSQDRLAGETQYF.

This clonotype was recorded at least ten times. V is TRBV6-1 and J is TRBJ1-1; perhaps TRBD1 as D (6 bases). Germline V lookup: CDR1 MNHNS, CDR2 SASEGT. V lost 5 bases and J 2 bases, leaving 9 bases between the germline ends. The CDR3 sequence is 13 residues long. CDR3 coding DNA: TGTGCCAGCAGTCCGGACAGTAACACTGAAGCTTTCTTT. Protein sequence: CASSPDSNTEAFF.

The sample holds a few counts of this clonotype. The chain carries TRBV9 and TRBJ2-5; possible D gene TRBD2, 6 bases. Germline V CDR1 and CDR2: SGDLS, YYNGEE. The CDR3 sequence is 15 residues long. Deletions cut 4 bases from V and 4 bases from J, with 17 bases between. CDR3 region: CASSTRGLAVETQYF. CDR3 DNA sequence: TGTGCCAGCAGCACCCGGGGGTTAGCGGTAGAGACCCAGTACTTC.

This clonotype came up many times. The J gene is TRBJ1-1, the V gene TRBV5-1; D possibly corresponds to TRBD1 (6 bases). Germline CDR1 is SGHRS and CDR2 is YFSETQ. Trimming removed 1 base at V and 4 bases at J, with 14 bases between. CDR3 size: 15 residues. CDR3 amino acids: CASSLIAGAGTEAFF. CDR3 coding DNA: TGCGCCAGCAGCTTGATCGCAGGGGCGGGCACTGAAGCTTTCTTT.

This clonotype has just a few counts. The J gene is TRBJ2-5, the V gene TRBV6-5, with D perhaps matching TRBD1 or TRBD2 (5 bases each). The CDR3 extends over 13 amino acids. Germline V CDR1 and CDR2: MNHEY, SVGAGI. Trimming took off 2 bases at V and 5 bases at J, with 9 bases between the two ends. CDR3 region: CASSYGGIETQYF. The DNA of the CDR3 is TGTGCCAGCAGTTACGGGGGAATCGAGACCCAGTACTTC.

In this sample, this clonotype turned up many times. The rearrangement uses TRBV7-8 and TRBJ2-5; D could derive from TRBD1 or TRBD2 (5 bases each). The CDR3 spans 17 residues. V dropped 1 base and J dropped 2 bases, with 17 bases sitting between them. Germline CDR1 is SGHVS and CDR2 is FQNEAQ. For the CDR3, the DNA is TGTGCCAGCAGCTTAGACCGGGGCACAACCTGGCAAGAGACCCAGTACTTC. This sequence encodes CASSLDRGTTWQETQYF.

Only a few counts were recorded for this clonotype. The chain uses TRBV28 and TRBJ2-5, with 12 nucleotides matching TRBD2. CDR3 length equals 17 residues. Germline values: CDR1 MDHEN, CDR2 SYDVKM. Trimming took 8 bases from V and 9 from J; bases not matched to a gene: 19. This chain's CDR3 is CASLGSRGTSGSLSQYF. For the CDR3, the DNA is TGTGCCAGCCTTGGGTCCCGCGGGACTAGCGGGTCATTGTCCCAGTACTTC.

This clonotype was seen repeatedly, ten times or more. Compared with germline, one end of the junction differs, possibly owing to a read error. The chain links TRBV6-5 to TRBJ2-3; D gene unclear. The CDR3 consists of 13 residues. CDR1 and CDR2 from the germline V gene are MNHEY and SVGAGI. CDR3 sequence: CASSHSYTDTQYF. Here the CDR3 DNA reads TGTGCCAGCAGTCACTCCTACACAGATACGCAGTATTTT.

This clonotype came up many times. J is TRBJ1-1 and V is TRBV6-1; D is undetermined. This CDR3 spans 13 amino acids. V was cut by 4 bases and J by 11 bases, with 17 bases left in between. Germline V gene lookup returns CDR1 MNHNS and CDR2 SASEGT. The CDR3 is CASSGRRAQKAFF. CDR3 coding DNA: TGTGCCAGCAGTGGAAGGAGGGCGCAGAAGGCTTTCTTT.

The rearrangement links TRBV3-1 to TRBJ1-3; D gene unclear. The V end was cut by 4 bases, the J end by 2 bases, with 6 bases between. CDR3 length: 13 amino acids. Germline CDR1 reads LGHDT; CDR2 reads YNNKEL (reference sequence). CDR3: CASSPSAGNTIYF. The CDR3, as DNA: TGTGCCAGCAGCCCTAGCGCTGGAAACACCATATATTTT.

This clonotype came up many times. The chain is built from TRBV5-8 and TRBJ1-2; D unresolved. The V gene lost 3 bases and the J gene lost 2 bases, with 11 bases spanning the gap. The V gene's germline CDR1 is SGHTS and CDR2 YDEGEE. This CDR3 has 14 amino acids. The CDR3 loop reads CASSYSAGNYGYTF. The CDR3, as DNA: TGTGCCAGCAGCTATTCCGCCGGCAACTATGGCTACACCTTC.

The CDR3 region has the DNA TGTGCCAGTTACCTAGCGGGGACCCCGGGGCAAGAAGCTTTCTTT. Residues: CASYLAGTPGQEAFF. The V call is TRBV6-1, the J call TRBJ1-1; maybe TRBD1 (5 bases). The CDR3 loop spans 15 amino acids. V was cut by 9 bases and J by 8 bases, with 25 bases left in between. Germline loops: CDR1 MNHNS, CDR2 SASEGT.

This clonotype has a count of ten or more. The genes are TRBV15 and TRBJ1-1, with D possibly being TRBD1 (5 bases). The V and J ends lost 2 bases and 2 bases respectively, with 9 bases between them. Germline-derived CDR1 and CDR2 are LNHNV and YYDKDF (reference sequence). This CDR3 is built from 14 residues. The DNA of the CDR3 is TGTGCCACCAGCAGAACGGACACAAACACTGAAGCTTTCTTT. Protein sequence: CATSRTDTNTEAFF. Combining the CDR3 with reference TRBV15 and TRBJ1-1 gives the whole variable domain DAMVIQNPRYQVTQFGKPVTLSCSQTLNHNVMYWYQQKSSQAPKLLFHYYDKDFNNEADTPDNFQSRRPNTSFCFLDIRSPGLGDTAMYLCATSRTDTNTEAFFGQGTRLTVV.

This clonotype was seen at least ten times. This sequence joins TRBV5-1 and TRBJ1-1; D is perhaps TRBD1 (6 bases). Trimming took off 2 bases at V and 3 bases at J, with 11 bases between the two ends. The germline CDR1 and CDR2 sequences are SGHRS and YFSETQ. CDR3 length: 14 residues. CDR3 in amino acids: CASSFGGLDTEAFF. The CDR3 DNA reads TGCGCCAGCAGCTTCGGGGGGCTGGACACTGAAGCTTTCTTT.

The V and J genes are TRBV4-2 and TRBJ1-1; TRBD1 matches at 9 bases. Per germline, CDR1 LGHNA and CDR2 YNFKEQ. The CDR3 is made up of 18 amino acids. V lost 2 bases to trimming and J lost 0 bases; unmatched junction nucleotides: 10. In DNA, the CDR3 is TGTGCCAGCAGCCAAACAGGGGGCGCTTTTATCCTGAACACTGAAGCTTTCTTT. Its translation: CASSQTGGAFILNTEAFF.

J is TRBJ2-1 and V is TRBV2; the D gene is possibly TRBD2 (5 bases). Between the trimmed V and J ends, which lost 9 bases and 8 bases, there was a span of 20 bases. The CDR3 runs to 14 residues. Germline CDR1 and CDR2: SNHLY and FYNNEI. The CDR3, as DNA: TGTGCCAGTGACGATCCCGGGAAAATGTATGAGCAGTTCTTC. Its translation is CASDDPGKMYEQFF.

This clonotype has a count of ten or more. The J gene is TRBJ1-5, the V gene TRBV28; the D is unclear. V dropped 6 bases and J dropped 0 bases, with 9 bases sitting between them. Per the germline V gene, CDR1 is MDHEN and CDR2 is SYDVKM. The CDR3 runs to 14 residues. The CDR3: CASRQQSSNQPQHF. CDR3 DNA: TGTGCCAGCAGGCAACAGTCTAGCAATCAGCCCCAGCATTTT. Full variable domain (remainder filled in from reference TRBV28 and TRBJ1-5): DVKVTQSSRYLVKRTGEKVFLECVQDMDHENMFWYRQDPGLGLRLIYFSYDVKMKEKGDIPEGYSVSREKKERFSLILESASTNQTSMYLCASRQQSSNQPQHFGDGTRLSIL.

The chain recombines TRBV20-1 with TRBJ1-5, with a weak D call TRBD1 (5 bases). Trimming took 2 bases from V and 7 from J, leaving 12 bases between them. This CDR3 contains 13 residues. Germline V gene sequence: CDR1 DFQATT, CDR2 SNEGSKA (reference sequence). The CDR3 bases are TGCAGTGCTAGAATAGGGGCAAGACAGCCCCAGCATTTT. This sequence encodes CSARIGARQPQHF.

This clonotype has only a few counts. CDR3 protein: CASKQQNYEQYF. The CDR3 DNA follows: TGTGCCAGCAAACAACAAAACTACGAGCAGTACTTC. The chain links TRBV28 to TRBJ2-7; D gene uncertain. Looked up from germline, CDR1 is MDHEN and CDR2 is SYDVKM. Trimming removed 7 bases from V and 3 bases from J, with 10 bases in between. CDR3 size: 12 residues.